These T cell receptor beta chains were read from a single sample in a study of T cell repertoires in cytomegalovirus infection. One entry per CDR3 protein results from TCRdb running MiXCR on the reads. This table has about 530,000 distinct CDR3 sequences, 26% appearing once. The sample consisted of PBMCs. The receptors here all came from a human donor in good health (CMV status not recorded). Some clones in this sample may be carry-over from other donors' samples. The CDR3 runs from the conserved cysteine through the conserved F or W. The order of the fields is J gene, clone size, D gene, V gene, CDR3 DNA, CDR3 protein. A D gene is named only where the DNA matches it firmly. Not all rows give a size; the values are once, few, many and, for expanded clones, a class.

>TRBJ1-5|many|NA|TRBV7-8
TGTGCCAGCAGCTTAGGGATATTCAATCAGCCCCAGCATTTT
CASSLGIFNQPQHF
>TRBJ2-3|many|NA|TRBV7-6
TGTGCCAGCAGCCTCCGGGTAGCAGATACGCAGTATTTT
CASSLRVADTQYF
>TRBJ2-3|NA|TRBD2|TRBV9
TGTGCCAGCAGCCCGCGCGCGGGGGGCTGGGGAGATACGCAGTATTTT
CASSPRAGGWGDTQYF
>TRBJ2-5|many|NA|TRBV11-2
TGTGCCAGAGATATAGTCCGCTGCCAAGAGACCCAGTACTTC
CARDIVRCQETQYF
>TRBJ1-3|NA|TRBD1|TRBV12-5
TGTGCTAGTGGTTTGGGGACAGGTTTTACTGGAAACACCATATATTTT
CASGLGTGFTGNTIYF
>TRBJ2-2|NA|NA|TRBV20-1
TGCAGTGCTAACGACGGAATCGCGAACACCGGGGAGCTGTTTTTT
CSANDGIANTGELFF
>TRBJ1-1|NA|NA|TRBV11-2
TGTGCCAGCAGCATCAGACACCAGCCTAACACTGAAGCTTTCTTT
CASSIRHQPNTEAFF
>TRBJ2-2|NA|TRBD2|TRBV28
TGTGCCAGCAGGAGTAGCGGGATCACCGGGGAGCTGTTTTTT
CASRSSGITGELFF
>TRBJ1-2|NA|NA|TRBV6-2/TRBV6-3
TGTGCCAGCAGGGATCAGGGAAGAGATGGCTACACCTTC
CASRDQGRDGYTF
>TRBJ1-4|NA|NA|TRBV19
TGTGCCAGTAGTGGACACAGGAGCCCTTCCTCATTTTTT
CASSGHRSPSSFF
>TRBJ2-5|many|NA|TRBV12-3/TRBV12-4
TGTGCCAGCAGTCCAAGGGACGGCTCGGCCAAGTCCTTC
CASSPRDGSAKSF
>TRBJ2-1|few|TRBD1|TRBV2
TGTGCCATCGGGACAGGCAAGGCCCATGAGCAGTTCTTC
CAIGTGKAHEQFF
>TRBJ1-2|NA|NA|TRBV5-6
TGTGCCAGCAGCTTGTTGGCGAAGGTTCGCTTC
CASSLLAKVRF
>TRBJ1-1|NA|NA|TRBV19
TGTGCCAGTGGCTCAGGGTTGCTCACTGAAGCTTTCTTT
CASGSGLLTEAFF
>TRBJ2-3|NA|NA|TRBV6-4
TGTGCCAGCAGTGACTCGGCTTTGGATACGCAGTATTTT
CASSDSALDTQYF
>TRBJ1-2|few|TRBD1|TRBV18
TGTGCCAGCTCAGAGGACAGGGCCTATGGCTACACCTTC
CASSEDRAYGYTF
>TRBJ1-2|NA|TRBD1|TRBV19
TGTGCCAGTAGTACTCCGGACAGGGGGGTTGGCTACACCTTC
CASSTPDRGVGYTF
>TRBJ1-1|many|NA|TRBV7-2
TGTGCCAGTAGTGGGGGAACTGAAGCTTTCTTT
CASSGGTEAFF
>TRBJ2-2|NA|TRBD2|TRBV24-1
TGTGCCATAGGACTAGCGGGAGTAGCGAACACCGGGGAGCTGTTTTTT
CAIGLAGVANTGELFF
>TRBJ1-6|NA|TRBD1|TRBV6-1
TGTGCCAGCAGTTACATCGGACAGGGCGAGTCACCCCTCCACTTT
CASSYIGQGESPLHF
>TRBJ2-7|many|TRBD2|TRBV7-2
TGTGCCAGCAGCTTTAGCGGGAGCTACGAGCAGTACTTC
CASSFSGSYEQYF
>TRBJ2-7|once|TRBD1|TRBV19
TGTGCCACTTGGGACAGCAATTACTACGAGCAGTACTTC
CATWDSNYYEQYF
>TRBJ1-5|few|TRBD1|TRBV12-3/TRBV12-4
TGTGCCAGCACCGGGGAGCAGGGGGCTCAGCCCCAGCATTTT
CASTGEQGAQPQHF
>TRBJ2-7|many|TRBD2|TRBV7-2
TGTGCCAGCAGCTTGGGACTAGCGGGAGGGCGGAACGAGCAGTACTTC
CASSLGLAGGRNEQYF
>TRBJ1-2|NA|NA|TRBV6-2/TRBV6-3
TGTGCCAGCAGCCCCCACCCTGTCAACTATGGCTACACCTTC
CASSPHPVNYGYTF
>TRBJ1-2|NA|TRBD1|TRBV6-6
TGTGCCAGCAGACTCGACAGGGTGGCTTATGGCTACACCTTC
CASRLDRVAYGYTF
>TRBJ2-1|NA|TRBD2|TRBV5-1
TGCGCCAGCAGCTTCAGGGGGACTAGCGGGAGCGATGAGCAGTTCTTC
CASSFRGTSGSDEQFF
>TRBJ1-4|NA|NA|TRBV4-1
TGCGCCAGCAGCCACTGGACACAGGGTGAAAAACTGTTTTTT
CASSHWTQGEKLFF
>TRBJ1-2|NA|TRBD1|TRBV6-2/TRBV6-3
TGTGCCAGCAATACCCTGGGACAGGGATCACTTTTCTACACCTTC
CASNTLGQGSLFYTF
>TRBJ2-7|few|NA|TRBV28
TGTGCCAGCAGTTTGAAGCAGGCGCCGCAGGAACAGTACTTC
CASSLKQAPQEQYF
>TRBJ1-6|NA|TRBD1|TRBV11-2
TGTGCCAGCAGCTCCACTACCTACAGGGGTACTTCACCCCTCCACTTT
CASSSTTYRGTSPLHF
>TRBJ2-1|NA|NA|TRBV9
TGTGCCAGCAGCGTAGATGTGGGAGGGGGACTTCTTAATGAGCAGTTCTTC
CASSVDVGGGLLNEQFF
>TRBJ2-3|NA|NA|TRBV7-8
TGTGCCAGCAGCCCGTCTAGGATGGCAGATACGCAGTATTTT
CASSPSRMADTQYF
>TRBJ2-5|NA|NA|TRBV20-1
TGCAGTGCTAGAGGCGGGACTTTGAGAGAGACCCAGTACTTC
CSARGGTLRETQYF
>TRBJ1-2|NA|TRBD1|TRBV10-3
TGTGCCATCAGTGATACCCCCGGGACAGGGTATAGATACACCTTC
CAISDTPGTGYRYTF
>TRBJ1-1|NA|NA|TRBV7-2
TGTGCCAGCAGCCTAAGGACAGTTCGAGGCACTGAAGCTTTCTTT
CASSLRTVRGTEAFF
>TRBJ2-5|NA|TRBD1|TRBV10-3
TGTGCCATCGGACCGGGACAGGGACACAGGGAGACCCAGTACTTC
CAIGPGQGHRETQYF
>TRBJ2-3|NA|TRBD2|TRBV20-1
TGCAGTTTTAGCGGGAGGGCCGTAGATACGCAGTATTTT
CSFSGRAVDTQYF
>TRBJ1-1|few|NA|TRBV11-3
TGTGCCAGCAGCTCGCTAACCCGGGGAGAAGCTTTCTTT
CASSSLTRGEAFF
>TRBJ2-7|NA|NA|TRBV12-3/TRBV12-4
TGTGCCAGCAGTTTTTATTACGAGCAGTACTTC
CASSFYYEQYF
>TRBJ2-5|few|TRBD2|TRBV28
TGTGCCAGCAGTTCGGGTTCGGGAGGCCAAGAGACCCAGTACTTC
CASSSGSGGQETQYF
>TRBJ1-1|many|NA|TRBV7-8
TGTGCCAGCAGCTTATGGGGTGAGAACACTGAAGCTTTCTTT
CASSLWGENTEAFF
>TRBJ2-1|NA|TRBD2|TRBV9
TGTGCCAGCAGCGTAGTAGGGAGGGCGAGTGAGCAGTTCTTC
CASSVVGRASEQFF
>TRBJ1-5|few|TRBD1|TRBV6-2/TRBV6-3
TGTGCCAGCAGCGGACAGGGATATCAGCCCCAGCATTTT
CASSGQGYQPQHF
>TRBJ2-4|NA|NA|TRBV6-5
TGTGCCAGCAGAAGGGACGGGATAAGCATTCAGTACTTC
CASRRDGISIQYF
>TRBJ2-1|many|TRBD2|TRBV7-7
TGTGCTAGCAGCATGACTAGCGGGAGAAAGAATGAGCAGTTCTTC
CASSMTSGRKNEQFF
>TRBJ2-5|NA|TRBD1|TRBV4-1
TGCGCCAGCAGCCGACAGCTTACAGGGGGCCTACAAGAGACCCAGTACTTC
CASSRQLTGGLQETQYF
>TRBJ2-7|few|NA|TRBV12-3/TRBV12-4
TGTGCCAGCAGCTTTAAAGGGGGGCCCTACGAGCAGTACTTC
CASSFKGGPYEQYF
>TRBJ2-1|many|TRBD2|TRBV7-2
TGTGCCAGCAGCGCTCGACTAGCGGGGGCCTACAATGAGCAGTTCTTC
CASSARLAGAYNEQFF
>TRBJ2-7|many|NA|TRBV7-2
TGTGCCAGCAGCTTTGGGACAAACTCCTACGAGCAGTACTTC
CASSFGTNSYEQYF
>TRBJ2-2|NA|NA|TRBV12-3/TRBV12-4
TGTGCCAGCAGATCGGGGACCGGGGAGCTGTTTTTT
CASRSGTGELFF
>TRBJ2-1|NA|TRBD2|TRBV18
TGTGCCAGCTCACCACCGTTGGGACTAGCGATGGGGAATGAGCAGTTCTTC
CASSPPLGLAMGNEQFF
>TRBJ2-3|many|TRBD2|TRBV7-2
TGTGCCAGTGGACTAGCGGGAGCGAATACGCAGTATTTT
CASGLAGANTQYF
>TRBJ1-4|few|TRBD1|TRBV10-3
TGTGCCATCAGTGGACAGGGAGAAAAACTGTTTTTT
CAISGQGEKLFF
>TRBJ1-1|NA|TRBD1|TRBV19
TGTGCCAGTAGACAGGACAGGGATAACACTGAAGCTTTCTTT
CASRQDRDNTEAFF
>TRBJ2-1|NA|NA|TRBV5-1
TGCGCCAGCAGCTTGGAAGGGCAGGGTTGGTTCTTC
CASSLEGQGWFF
>TRBJ2-5|NA|TRBD2|TRBV5-1
TGCGCCAGCAGCTCGTCGCGGGAGGGCCTTGGGACCCAGTACTTC
CASSSSREGLGTQYF